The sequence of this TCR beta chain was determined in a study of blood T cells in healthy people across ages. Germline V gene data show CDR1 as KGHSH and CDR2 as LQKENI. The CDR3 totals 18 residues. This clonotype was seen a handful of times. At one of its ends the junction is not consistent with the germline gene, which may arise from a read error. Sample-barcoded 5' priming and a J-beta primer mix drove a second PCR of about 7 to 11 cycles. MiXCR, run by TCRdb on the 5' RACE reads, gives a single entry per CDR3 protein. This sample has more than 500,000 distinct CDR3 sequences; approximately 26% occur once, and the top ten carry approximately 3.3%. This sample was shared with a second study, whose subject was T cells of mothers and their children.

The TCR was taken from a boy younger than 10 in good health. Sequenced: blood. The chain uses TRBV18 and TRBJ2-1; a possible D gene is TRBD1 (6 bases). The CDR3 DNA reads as TGTGCCAGTTCACCACCGAGGAAGACGGGACACTCCTACAATGAGCAGTTCTTC. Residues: CASSPPRKTGHSYNEQFF.